This TCR beta chain was captured in a study of OX40 agonist ivuxolimab in advanced cancers. Whole-study context: All patients had ivuxolimab intravenously every 2 weeks at 0.01 to 10 mg/kg. Study conclusions and caveats: The study found that CD8+ T cells averaged more expanded clones than CD4+.

Per the germline V gene, CDR1 is MNHEY and CDR2 is SVGAGI. The J segment lost 7 bases and the V segment lost 0 bases, leaving 2 bases of the junction unmatched. The length of the CDR3 is 13 residues. Concerning this clone: Its antigen is not known.

Sequencing used immunoSEQ multiplex PCR; TCRdb keeps in-frame clones, though not all of them. The top ten clones hold under 30% of a sample with roughly 34,000 clones, 80% of them seen once. The clonotype originates from an adult with an advanced solid tumor such as melanoma, head and neck, liver or kidney cancer. V and J are TRBV6-5 and TRBJ1-1, with TRBD1 matching over 7 bases. Sequencing was performed on CD4+ or CD8+ T cells sorted from blood, taken in a trial of the OX40 agonist ivuxolimab. In DNA, the CDR3 is TGTGCCAGCAGTTACTCGAGACAGGGTGAAGCTTTCTTT. It translates to CASSYSRQGEAFF.